This T cell receptor (beta chain) was sequenced in a study of response to subunit inactivated influenza vaccine. V gave up 3 bases and J gave up 4 bases, with 9 bases separating them. Germline V gene lookup returns CDR1 LNHNV and CDR2 YYDKDF (reference sequence). The CDR3 loop spans 14 amino acids. TCRdb reanalysed the RT-PCR reads using MiXCR and keeps one entry per CDR3 protein. This table has about 540,000 distinct CDR3 sequences, roughly a quarter appearing once. The same sample was also used in a study of T cells expressing NK-cell markers. From that paper: Synthesis of TCR beta cDNA relied on 5'RACE template switching carrying UMIs. The TCR beta repertoires originated in sorted CD3+CD56+NKG2C+, CD3+CD56+NKG2C- and CD3+CD56-NKG2C+ T cells. Seropositivity for HCMV was found in most of the eight sequenced donors, with one seronegative. These clonotypes also led the CD3+CD56-NKG2C+ fraction in a few donors. There remained a lack of clarity about HCMV specificity of expanded NKG2C+ T cell clones.

The chain links TRBV15 to TRBJ2-2, with D hard to call. The clonotype originates from a man aged 50 to 60 who received an inactivated influenza vaccine. The specimen was CD4+ T cells sorted from PBMCs, collected 11 to 12 days after vaccination. The CDR3 nucleotides are TGTGCCACCAGCAGGGGGTCGGGCACCGGGGAGCTGTTTTTT. Its translation is CATSRGSGTGELFF.